The source of this T cell receptor beta chain is a study of neurological immune-mediated disorders. TCRdb redid the calling of the 5' RACE reads with MiXCR, one entry per CDR3 protein. The table lists roughly 42,000 distinct CDR3 sequences, roughly 14% of them singletons. Many counts were recorded for this clonotype. Its target is not known. Trimming removed 3 bases from V and 5 bases from J, with 11 bases in between. This CDR3 is 13 amino acids long. CDR1 is SQVTM, CDR2 ANQGSEA, per germline. Overall study findings and caveats: Private repertoires in all groups were suggested by the absence of shared CDR3 amino acid sequences among expanded clones across subjects. In HTLV-1-associated myelopathy, TCR clonal expansion was greatest, whereas multiple sclerosis had the least, falling below healthy controls.

As to time point: longitudinal time-point 3. Sequenced sample: PBMCs. The source of this sequence is a man in his thirties or forties in good health. The chain recombines TRBV29-1 with TRBJ2-1; no firm D call. CDR3 in DNA: TGCAGCGTTGAGAGAGTTTCTGACAATGAGCAGTTCTTC. This translates into CSVERVSDNEQFF.